This T cell receptor (beta chain) was obtained from a study of shared clonotypes between healthy human individuals. Looking at the study overall: The donor group consisted of a couple of women and three men, aged 18 to 49.

Libraries were prepared by immunoSEQ multiplex PCR; TCRdb keeps only in-frame clonotypes and omits some of them. The data contain hundreds of thousands of clones, nearly 97% of them singletons. The count of this clone is one. Germline lookup yields CDR1 MNHNY and CDR2 SVGAGI (reference sequence). The V gene end was trimmed by 2 bases and the J gene end by 3 bases; junction bases not matched to a gene: 6. This CDR3 comprises 15 residues. CD8 cells regarded as naive lacked CD45RO, were positively chosen for CCR7, and omitted terminally differentiated effector memory CD45RA+ cells. V and J are TRBV6-6 and TRBJ2-7, with TRBD1 matching 8 bases. The clonotype was recovered from a woman in her thirties in good health. Source material: naive CD8+ T cells sorted from blood. CDR3 bases: TGTGCCAGCAGTTACCAGGACAGGGCCGACTACGAGCAGTACTTC. The encoded protein is CASSYQDRADYEQYF.